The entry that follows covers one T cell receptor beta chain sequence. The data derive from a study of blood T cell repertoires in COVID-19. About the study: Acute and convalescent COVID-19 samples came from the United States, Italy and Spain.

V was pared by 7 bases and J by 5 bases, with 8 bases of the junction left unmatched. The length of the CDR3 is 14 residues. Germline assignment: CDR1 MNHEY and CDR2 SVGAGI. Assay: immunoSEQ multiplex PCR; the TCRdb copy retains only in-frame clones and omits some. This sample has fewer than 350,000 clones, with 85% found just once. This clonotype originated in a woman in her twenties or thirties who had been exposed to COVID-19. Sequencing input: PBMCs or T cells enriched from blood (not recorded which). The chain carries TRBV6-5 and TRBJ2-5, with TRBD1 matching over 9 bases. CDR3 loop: CASMPGTGWETQYF. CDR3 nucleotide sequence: TGTGCCAGCATGCCCGGGACAGGGTGGGAGACCCAGTACTTC.